The T cell receptor beta chain under discussion was sequenced for a study of patients and donors after allogeneic stem cell transplantation. This CDR3 has 17 residues. Trimming pared 6 bases from V and 3 bases from J, leaving 23 bases between. The V gene's germline CDR1 is MNHNY and CDR2 SVGAGI (reference sequence). One entry per CDR3 protein, called by TCRdb with MiXCR from the RT-PCR reads. This sample has fewer than 75,000 distinct CDR3 sequences, with about 30% found just once. Sequenced material: blood, either unsorted or a sorted T cell fraction (not recorded which). The V and J genes are TRBV6-6 and TRBJ1-1; tentative D call: TRBD1 (6 bases). This receptor was identified in a human donor who was either an allogeneic HSCT recipient or a stem cell or donor lymphocyte infusion donor (not recorded which). It is not recorded whose cells these are; they may come from a transplant donor. Here the CDR3 DNA reads TGTGCCAGCAGCCAGCAGGGACAAAGGTTGAGATACACTGAAGCTTTCTTT. This encodes CASSQQGQRLRYTEAFF.